These 17 T cell receptor beta chains came from one sample sequenced in a study of T-cell memory formation after mild COVID-19. MiXCR, applied by TCRdb to the 5' RACE reads, yields one record per CDR3 protein. Of almost 250,000 distinct CDR3 sequences detected, 15% appear once; the ten largest clones hold under 2.5%. Specimen: PBMCs or a T cell subset sorted from them (not recorded which). These TCRs come from an adult woman who had mild COVID-19 (a few samples of this study predate the infection). Cell type and time point are not known.

This clonotype has just a few counts. The chain carries TRBV6-5 and TRBJ2-3, with D unresolved. CDR1 and CDR2 (germline): MNHEY, SVGAGI. Trimming stripped 6 bases from V and 0 bases from J, with 7 bases between. The CDR3 loop spans 13 amino acids. CDR3 sequence: CASREPSTDTQYF. The CDR3 DNA is TGTGCCAGCAGGGAACCTAGCACAGATACGCAGTATTTT.

This clonotype has ten or more counts. This chain connects TRBV20-1 to TRBJ2-1; D tentatively fits TRBD1 or TRBD2 (6 bases each). CDR1 and CDR2 from the germline V gene are DFQATT and SNEGSKA (reference sequence). The CDR3 runs 14 residues. The ends were cut back, 1 base at V and 10 bases at J, with 17 bases in the middle. The CDR3 DNA reads TGCAGTGCTAGAGCCGGGGGCCCTACGGGGGAGCAGTTCTTC. This sequence encodes CSARAGGPTGEQFF.

This clonotype was seen a handful of times. CDR3 bases: TGTGCCAGCAGCGAACCGGGGAGAACCTACGAGCAGTACTTC. This sequence encodes CASSEPGRTYEQYF. The J gene is TRBJ2-7, the V gene TRBV7-9; D is possibly TRBD2 (5 bases). This CDR3 is 14 amino acids long. Germline V gene lookup returns CDR1 SEHNR and CDR2 FQNEAQ (reference sequence). Trimming removed 5 bases from V and 2 bases from J, with 13 bases in between.

This clonotype was seen a handful of times. The gene calls are TRBV20-1 and TRBJ1-1; D is uncertain. The V gene lost 3 bases and the J gene lost 10 bases, with 12 bases spanning the gap. The germline V gene has CDR1 DFQATT and CDR2 SNEGSKA (reference sequence). This CDR3 spans 11 amino acids. The CDR3 loop is CSARSFFSAFF. Here the CDR3 DNA reads TGCAGTGCTAGGTCTTTCTTCTCAGCTTTCTTT.

V gene TRBV14 combines with J gene TRBJ2-2; D ambiguous. There are 13 residues in the CDR3. Germline CDR1 SGHDN, CDR2 FVKESK. V was pared by 5 bases and J by 5 bases, with 9 bases between. CDR3 sequence (DNA): TGTGCCAGCAGCTGGAGAATTACCGGGGAGCTGTTTTTT. Translated, it gives CASSWRITGELFF.

The genes are TRBV7-2 and TRBJ1-1; D is possibly TRBD1 (6 bases). V dropped 8 bases and J dropped 11 bases, with 18 bases sitting between them. From germline, CDR1 is SGHTA and CDR2 FQGNSA. The CDR3 is 12 amino acids. For the CDR3, the DNA is TGTGCCAGCGGACTACCGGGGGGCTTGGCTTTCTTT. Translating gives CASGLPGGLAFF.

The V and J genes are TRBV10-3 and TRBJ2-5; D uncertain. This CDR3 spans 11 amino acids. Germline values: CDR1 ENHRY, CDR2 SYGVKD. The V end lost 3 bases, the J end lost 5 bases, and 4 bases lay between the germline ends. The CDR3 spells CAISDLETQYF. CDR3 sequence (DNA): TGTGCCATCAGTGACCTGGAGACCCAGTACTTC.

This clonotype was detected a few times. The chain couples TRBV7-9 to TRBJ2-3; possibly TRBD2 for D (6 bases). CDR1 and CDR2 from the germline V gene are SEHNR and FQNEAQ (reference sequence). V shed 0 bases and J shed 7 bases, with 14 bases lying between them. The CDR3 extends over 15 amino acids. The CDR3 region is CASSLAAARGNTQYF. The CDR3 nucleotides read TGTGCCAGCAGCTTAGCAGCGGCCCGGGGGAATACGCAGTATTTT.

The chain couples TRBV7-2 to TRBJ1-5; tentative D call: TRBD1 (5 bases). With 5 bases removed from V and 1 base from J, the gap between germline ends came to 18 bases. Germline lookup yields CDR1 SGHTA and CDR2 FQGNSA. The CDR3 is 17 residues long. In DNA, the CDR3 is TGTGCCAGCAGCCACCCTGGGGGTCCCTGGAGCAATCAGCCCCAGCATTTT. The encoded protein is CASSHPGGPWSNQPQHF.

This clonotype was seen a handful of times. The chain uses TRBV4-2 and TRBJ1-2; a weak D match, TRBD1 (6 bases). This CDR3 is built from 14 residues. Germline V lookup: CDR1 LGHNA, CDR2 YNFKEQ. The V end was cut by 1 base, the J end by 4 bases, with 10 bases between. CDR3: CASSQGRGSYGYTF. The CDR3 coding sequence is TGTGCCAGCAGCCAAGGCAGGGGAAGCTATGGCTACACCTTC.

This clonotype was recorded many times. The chain links TRBV5-1 to TRBJ1-1; D call uncertain. Germline V gene lookup returns CDR1 SGHRS and CDR2 YFSETQ. V was pared by 1 base and J by 2 bases, with 9 bases between. The CDR3 is made up of 14 amino acids. Here the CDR3 reads CASSLLTDNTEAFF. As DNA, the CDR3 is TGCGCCAGCAGCTTGTTAACGGATAACACTGAAGCTTTCTTT.

The gene calls are TRBV15 and TRBJ2-2; D possibly corresponds to TRBD2 (6 bases). V was clipped by 3 bases and J by 0 bases, with 11 bases between them. The germline V gene encodes CDR1 LNHNV and CDR2 YYDKDF (reference sequence). This CDR3 spans 16 amino acids. CDR3 bases: TGTGCCACCAGCAGGGCCGGGACTTCGAACACCGGGGAGCTGTTTTTT. Its protein product is CATSRAGTSNTGELFF.

There are a few counts of this clonotype. This chain connects TRBV10-3 to TRBJ1-5; no definite D call. V lost 7 bases and J 3 bases, leaving 13 bases between the germline ends. Germline lookup yields CDR1 ENHRY and CDR2 SYGVKD. This CDR3 is built from 14 residues. In nucleotides, the CDR3 is TGTGCCATCACCAAGGACGGAGTCAATCAGCCCCAGCATTTT. It translates to CAITKDGVNQPQHF.

The rearrangement links TRBV27 to TRBJ1-1; D is ambiguous. This CDR3 region has 14 residues. Trimming removed 4 bases from V and 7 bases from J, with 16 bases in between. Germline CDR1 and CDR2: MNHEY and SMNVEV (reference sequence). CDR3 loop: CASSSIPRAVEAFF. CDR3 coding DNA: TGTGCCAGCAGTTCCATACCCCGGGCGGTTGAAGCTTTCTTT.

A few counts support this clonotype. One end of the junction does not line up with germline, which may come from a read error. V and J are TRBV20-1 and TRBJ1-2; D not certain. CDR3 size: 9 residues. Germline V gene lookup returns CDR1 DFQATT and CDR2 SNEGSKA (reference sequence). The CDR3 here is CSARDVEGF. For the CDR3, the DNA is TGCAGTGCTAGAGATGTCGAGGGCTTC.

Ten or more counts support this clonotype. The CDR3 nucleotides are TGTGCCAGCAGTTCCCTCTCGGCAGGATCTATGAATCAGCCCCAGCATTTT. Its protein product is CASSSLSAGSMNQPQHF. This sequence joins TRBV27 and TRBJ1-5; D ambiguous. V was shortened by 4 bases and J by 4 bases, with 20 bases between the two germline ends. This CDR3 is built from 17 residues. CDR1 and CDR2 (germline): MNHEY, SMNVEV (reference sequence).

Only a few counts were recorded for this clonotype. The CDR3 protein is CASKGRTPANTGELFF. The CDR3 region has the DNA TGTGCCAGCAAGGGTAGAACTCCCGCGAACACCGGGGAGCTGTTTTTT. The chain links TRBV12-3 or TRBV12-4 to TRBJ2-2; D gene unclear. V dropped 7 bases and J dropped 0 bases, with 15 bases sitting between them. The CDR3 sequence is 16 residues long.